This T cell receptor beta chain was retrieved from a study of blood T cell repertoires in COVID-19. Researchers sorted participants into cohorts using their self-reported clinical history. Per the authors' pipeline: Amplification from reference gene primers served as the basis for estimated nucleated cell counts. Repertoires were generated with immunoSEQ multiplex PCR, while TCRdb's copy carries only in-frame clones and drops some. The V and J calls and the clone size are those of that table, but D and trimming were determined from the DNA. The repertoire includes about 140,000 clones, about three quarters of them detected once, and around 2.9% sits in the top ten. The TCR sequence derives from a woman between 45 and 60 years old who had recovered from COVID-19. The sample comprised PBMCs or T cells enriched from blood (not recorded which).

The CDR3 here is CASTGGGGYTF. As DNA, the CDR3 is TGTGCCAGTACAGGGGGCGGCGGCTACACCTTC. The J gene is TRBJ1-2, the V gene TRBV2; 9 bases are a match to TRBD1. CDR1 is SNHLY, CDR2 FYNNEI, per germline. The CDR3 spans 11 residues. The V and J ends lost 9 bases and 8 bases, in that order; junction bases with no gene match: 4. Filled out from reference TRBV2 and TRBJ1-2, the complete variable domain reads EPEVTQTPSHQVTQMGQEVILRCVPISNHLYFYWYRQILGQKVEFLVSFYNNEISEKSEIFDDQFSVERPDGSNFTLKIRSTKLEDSAMYFCASTGGGGYTFGSGTRLTVV.